This T cell receptor (beta chain) emerged from a study of blood T cell repertoires in COVID-19 (dated by TCRdb to 2020 to 2022). A note on the overall study: The collaborator samples originated in the United States, Italy and Spain and spanned the acute and convalescent phases of COVID-19. The material from the prospective study consisted of cDNA or gDNA derived from T cells, B-cell-depleted T cells, or PBMCs. The dataset comprised deeply sampled blood TCRbeta repertoires from subjects exposed to, actively infected with, or recovered from COVID-19. The repertoires were released in a freely available public database intended as a resource for research on the immune response to SARS-CoV-2. The samples were drawn from the first 160 participants of the ongoing ImmuneRACE study and from some 1,300 subjects provided by 6 global collaborators. A de-identified subject ID, COVID-19 status, age in years and sex were almost always included in the sample metadata. Where HLA class I and class II types were available, the types were taken from metadata supplied by the sample provider, not from assay-based typing.

At the junction V is shortened by 0 bases and J by 1 base, with 13 bases in between. From its cysteine to its phenylalanine, the CDR3 spans 17 amino acids. The read is trimmed to its CDR3 DNA, 51 bases read in frame from base 1. CDR1 and CDR2 are drawn from the germline V gene: LGHNA, YSLEER. A note on this clone: What antigen it recognizes has not been identified. Nothing much larger sits one base from this clone, and base qualities are not available.

Here is what the overall study found, with its caveats: Clinical and demographic metadata were provided uncurated, with the amount varying by source and participant.

TCRbeta CDR3 regions were amplified from genomic DNA using the immunoSEQ Assay, a bias-controlled multiplex PCR. The published analysis was carried out like this. The number of nucleated cells in each sample was estimated by amplification of reference gene primers within the assay. To quantify the absolute abundance of each unique TCRbeta CDR3 rearrangement, sequence reads were collapsed and filtered. For each sample, productive Simpson clonality was calculated as the square root of Simpson's diversity index across productive rearrangements. Sourced from immuneACCESS, this table was stored by TCRdb with only in-frame sequences that have V and J called. A share of the clones is absent; for the studies checked, an unresolved V gene accounts for under half, and the remainder has no known explanation. V and J calls and clone size are as listed in that table; D and trimming were resolved from the DNA. The sample table shows 140,000 to 150,000 clones, and 85% are seen once. Jointly, the top ten make up approximately 2.7% of the sample.

The collaborating institutions used their own protocols to collect whole blood in K2EDTA tubes. Collaborator samples were shipped for TCRbeta analysis as frozen whole blood, isolated PBMCs, or DNA extracted from either sample type. The sample was peripheral blood. This receptor was taken from a woman aged 40 to 49 with active or convalescent COVID-19. The chain couples TRBV4-3 to TRBJ2-1; tentative D gene TRBD2, with 6 bases matching. The CDR3: CASSQDPGELSYNEQFF. The nucleotide sequence is TGCGCCAGCAGCCAAGATCCGGGAGAACTATCCTACAATGAGCAGTTCTTC.